Listed below are T cell receptor beta chains from one sample, sequenced in a study of neurological immune-mediated disorders. A single record per CDR3 protein comes from TCRdb applying MiXCR to the 5' RACE reads. The sample includes approximately 130,000 distinct CDR3 sequences, around 3% of them seen just once. Sequencing used PBMCs. These receptors all stem from a woman aged 25 to 39 with multiple sclerosis. CDR3s include the opening cysteine and the closing phenylalanine or tryptophan. The D gene is left open where the match is weak. Only part of the rows carry a size: once, few, many, or a class if the clone is expanded.

V,D,J,size,length,CDR3,DNA
TRBV3-1,NA,TRBJ1-6,many,15,CASSQAGRKNSPLHF,TGTGCCAGCAGCCAAGCAGGCAGAAAAAATTCACCCCTCCACTTT
TRBV28,NA,TRBJ2-7,many,14,CASSATGTTYEQYF,TGTGCCAGCAGTGCAACCGGGACAACTTACGAGCAGTACTTC
TRBV20-1,NA,TRBJ1-2,many,15,CSARLKGQIREGYTF,TGCAGTGCTAGGCTTAAAGGGCAGATCCGGGAGGGCTACACCTTC
TRBV18,NA,TRBJ2-7,many,13,CASSHGTSYEQYF,TGTGCCAGCTCGCATGGGACCTCCTACGAGCAGTACTTC
TRBV10-1,NA,TRBJ1-1,many,12,CASSGQFTEAFF,TGCGCCAGCAGTGGACAATTCACTGAAGCTTTCTTT
TRBV20-1,TRBD1,TRBJ2-7,many,14,CSARDRDRIYEQYF,TGCAGTGCTAGAGATAGGGACAGGATCTACGAGCAGTACTTC
TRBV7-2,TRBD1,TRBJ1-4,many,16,CASSPRPGQANEKLFF,TGTGCCAGCAGCCCACGCCCGGGACAGGCTAATGAAAAACTGTTTTTT
TRBV5-1,TRBD1,TRBJ2-5,many,15,CASTVQTGGGETQYF,TGCGCCAGCACCGTACAGACAGGGGGTGGAGAGACCCAGTACTTC
TRBV5-5,NA,TRBJ2-7,many,15,CASSLNTDRGGEQYF,TGTGCCAGCAGCCTAAATACGGACCGAGGGGGTGAGCAGTACTTC
TRBV16,NA,TRBJ2-6,many,15,CASSQEVGGANVLTF,TGTGCCAGCAGCCAAGAGGTGGGAGGGGCCAACGTCCTGACTTTC
TRBV10-1,TRBD1,TRBJ1-1,NA,15,CASSGDREGGTEAFF,TGCGCCAGCAGTGGAGACAGGGAAGGAGGCACTGAAGCTTTCTTT
TRBV28,TRBD2,TRBJ2-1,many,15,CASSLLALAGAGQFF,TGTGCCAGCAGTTTATTAGCCCTAGCGGGAGCAGGGCAGTTCTTC
TRBV28,NA,TRBJ1-4,many,13,CASTNRADEKLFF,TGTGCCAGCACCAACAGGGCCGATGAAAAACTGTTTTTT
TRBV3-1,NA,TRBJ1-5,many,17,CASSQGVGGISNQPQHF,TGTGCCAGCAGCCAAGGAGTCGGGGGGATAAGCAATCAGCCCCAGCATTTT
TRBV6-6,NA,TRBJ2-6,many,17,CASSYTVIKAGANVLTF,TGTGCCAGCAGTTACACCGTCATTAAGGCTGGGGCCAACGTCCTGACTTTC
TRBV7-2,NA,TRBJ2-5,many,15,CASSLGGYRQETQYF,TGTGCCAGCAGCTTAGGCGGGTACCGTCAAGAGACCCAGTACTTC
TRBV20-1,NA,TRBJ1-5,many,13,CSGGGRDNQPQHF,TGCAGTGGTGGGGGACGGGACAATCAGCCCCAGCATTTT
TRBV27,TRBD2,TRBJ2-5,many,17,CASSKGLAGPYQETQYF,TGTGCCAGCTCAAAGGGACTAGCGGGACCGTACCAAGAGACCCAGTACTTC
TRBV13,NA,TRBJ2-2,many,16,CASSLVETAGTGELFF,TGTGCCAGCAGCTTAGTGGAGACAGCCGGCACCGGGGAGCTGTTTTTT
TRBV4-3,NA,TRBJ1-2,few,14,CASSQDGRVGGYTF,TGCGCCAGCAGCCAAGATGGGAGGGTTGGCGGCTACACCTTC
TRBV24-1,TRBD1,TRBJ2-1,many,14,CATSEGSRGHEQFF,TGTGCCACCAGTGAGGGCTCTAGGGGGCATGAGCAGTTCTTC
TRBV5-1,NA,TRBJ1-2,many,15,CASSAGGRSGGGYTF,TGCGCCAGCAGCGCCGGGGGTAGGAGCGGTGGCGGCTACACCTTC
TRBV20-1,TRBD1,TRBJ2-7,many,13,CSARAGGTYEQYF,TGCAGTGCTAGGGCAGGGGGTACCTACGAGCAGTACTTC
TRBV29-1,NA,TRBJ2-1,many,14,CSVALATSYNEQFF,TGCAGCGTTGCACTAGCCACATCCTACAATGAGCAGTTCTTC
TRBV12-3/TRBV12-4,NA,TRBJ1-2,many,13,CASSQGGFRGYTF,TGTGCCAGCAGTCAAGGGGGGTTCCGGGGCTACACCTTC
TRBV5-1,NA,TRBJ2-5,many,16,CASSFPGQSTQETQYF,TGCGCCAGCAGCTTTCCCGGGCAGAGCACCCAAGAGACCCAGTACTTC
TRBV7-6,NA,TRBJ2-7,many,14,CASSRGTDAYEQYF,TGTGCCAGCAGCCGGGGGACAGACGCTTACGAGCAGTACTTC
TRBV12-3/TRBV12-4,NA,TRBJ1-2,many,12,CASGDGNYGYTF,TGTGCCAGCGGGGACGGAAACTATGGCTACACCTTC
TRBV14,NA,TRBJ1-1,many,12,CASSPGNTEAFF,TGTGCCAGCAGCCCGGGGAACACTGAAGCTTTCTTT
TRBV5-6,NA,TRBJ2-1,many,15,CASSLLGGGLGEQFF,TGTGCCAGCAGCTTGTTGGGGGGAGGCCTCGGTGAGCAGTTCTTC
TRBV10-3,NA,TRBJ1-2,few,15,CAISEEDSLVYGYTF,TGTGCCATCAGTGAAGAGGACAGTTTGGTCTATGGCTACACCTTC
TRBV6-2/TRBV6-3,NA,TRBJ2-1,many,15,CASSLRDNPTEEQFF,TGTGCCAGCAGTCTCCGGGATAACCCAACAGAAGAGCAGTTCTTC
TRBV7-2,NA,TRBJ2-7,many,12,CASSSQYYEQYF,TGTGCCAGCAGTTCTCAGTACTACGAGCAGTACTTC
TRBV6-5,NA,TRBJ1-3,many,14,CASSRTVSGNTIYF,TGTGCCAGCAGCCGGACAGTCTCTGGAAACACCATATATTTT
TRBV20-1,NA,TRBJ2-7,many,15,CSARSPDRYSYEQYF,TGCAGTGCTAGATCACCTGACAGGTACTCCTACGAGCAGTACTTC
TRBV5-1,TRBD1,TRBJ2-1,many,17,CASSLRDSLSSYNEQFF,TGCGCCAGCAGCTTGAGGGACAGCCTGAGCTCCTACAATGAGCAGTTCTTC
TRBV5-1,NA,TRBJ2-1,many,15,CASSLSTTTLGEQFF,TGCGCCAGCAGCTTAAGTACTACGACTTTGGGTGAGCAGTTCTTC
TRBV5-6,TRBD1,TRBJ1-6,many,15,CASSLIGTADSPLHF,TGTGCCAGCAGCTTGATCGGGACAGCTGATTCACCCCTCCACTTT
TRBV6-5,NA,TRBJ1-2,many,14,CASSYLGDAYGYTF,TGTGCCAGCAGTTATCTAGGGGATGCCTATGGCTACACCTTC
TRBV3-1,NA,TRBJ1-4,many,14,CASSSTQAVLKLFF,TGTGCCAGCAGCTCTACCCAGGCGGTCTTGAAACTGTTTTTT
TRBV6-5,NA,TRBJ2-7,NA,15,CASSYGDRSSYEQYF,TGTGCCAGCAGTTACGGAGACAGGTCCTCCTACGAGCAGTACTTC
TRBV5-1,NA,TRBJ2-7,many,13,CASSLDGLIEQYF,TGCGCCAGCAGCTTGGACGGACTAATAGAGCAGTACTTC
TRBV7-2,NA,TRBJ2-2,many,15,CASSLESEVPGELFF,TGTGCCAGCAGCTTAGAATCTGAGGTCCCCGGGGAGCTGTTTTTT
TRBV20-1,TRBD2,TRBJ2-1,NA,15,CSASTSGGFYNEQFF,TGCAGTGCCTCGACTAGCGGGGGCTTCTACAATGAGCAGTTCTTC
TRBV5-8,TRBD1,TRBJ2-1,many,16,CASSPSLTGPYNEQFF,TGTGCCAGCAGTCCGTCGCTGACAGGGCCCTACAATGAGCAGTTCTTC
TRBV4-3,NA,TRBJ1-2,many,12,CASSQGLGGYTF,TGCGCCAGCAGCCAAGGGTTGGGGGGCTACACCTTC
TRBV20-1,NA,TRBJ1-2,many,12,CSARDAGYGYTF,TGCAGTGCTAGAGACGCGGGGTATGGCTACACCTTC
TRBV5-8,TRBD2,TRBJ2-1,many,15,CASSFPAGAGSEQFF,TGTGCCAGCAGCTTTCCGGCGGGAGCCGGAAGTGAGCAGTTCTTC
TRBV12-3/TRBV12-4,NA,TRBJ2-2,many,19,CASSFEGAGAYRNTGELFF,TGTGCCAGCAGTTTTGAGGGCGCAGGGGCCTACAGGAACACCGGGGAGCTGTTTTTT
TRBV5-5,NA,TRBJ1-1,many,13,CASSIATYTEAFF,TGTGCCAGCAGCATCGCGACCTACACTGAAGCTTTCTTT
TRBV9,NA,TRBJ1-1,many,12,CASSGTESEAFF,TGTGCCAGCAGCGGGACAGAAAGTGAAGCTTTCTTT